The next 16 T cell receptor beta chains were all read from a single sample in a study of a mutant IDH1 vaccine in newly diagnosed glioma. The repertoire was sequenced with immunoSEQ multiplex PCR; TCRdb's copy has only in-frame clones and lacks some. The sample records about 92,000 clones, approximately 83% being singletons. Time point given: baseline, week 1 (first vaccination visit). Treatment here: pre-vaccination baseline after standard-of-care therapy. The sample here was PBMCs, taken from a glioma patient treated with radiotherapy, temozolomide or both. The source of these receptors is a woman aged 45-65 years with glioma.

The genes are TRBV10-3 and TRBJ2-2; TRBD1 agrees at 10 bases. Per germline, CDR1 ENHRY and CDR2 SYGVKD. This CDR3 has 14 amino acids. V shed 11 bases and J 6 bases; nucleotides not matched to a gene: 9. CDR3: CAVGGTGVPGELFF. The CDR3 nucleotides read TGTGCCGTCGGCGGGACAGGGGTCCCCGGGGAGCTGTTTTTT.

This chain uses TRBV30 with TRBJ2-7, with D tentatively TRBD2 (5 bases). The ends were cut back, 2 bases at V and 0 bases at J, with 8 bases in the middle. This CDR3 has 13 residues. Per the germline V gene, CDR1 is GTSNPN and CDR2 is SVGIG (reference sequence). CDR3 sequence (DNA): TGTGCCTGGAGTCCAGGACTCTCCTACGAGCAGTACTTC. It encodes CAWSPGLSYEQYF.

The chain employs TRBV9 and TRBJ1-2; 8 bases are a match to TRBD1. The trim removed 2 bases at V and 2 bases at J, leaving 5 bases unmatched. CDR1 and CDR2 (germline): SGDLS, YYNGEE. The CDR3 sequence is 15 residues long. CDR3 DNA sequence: TGTGCCAGCAGCGTGACAGGGGCAGGAAACTATGGCTACACCTTC. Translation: CASSVTGAGNYGYTF. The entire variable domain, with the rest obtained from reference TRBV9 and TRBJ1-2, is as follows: DSGVTQTPKHLITATGQRVTLRCSPRSGDLSVYWYQQSLDQGLQFLIQYYNGEERAKGNILERFSAQQFPDLHSELNLSSLELGDSALYFCASSVTGAGNYGYTFGSGTRLTVV.

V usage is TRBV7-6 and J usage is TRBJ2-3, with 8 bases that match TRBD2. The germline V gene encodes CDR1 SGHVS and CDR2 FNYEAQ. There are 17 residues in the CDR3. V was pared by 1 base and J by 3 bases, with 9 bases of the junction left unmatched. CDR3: CASSLGPEAGVTDTQYF. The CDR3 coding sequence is TGTGCCAGCAGCTTAGGTCCGGAAGCGGGGGTGACAGATACGCAGTATTTT.

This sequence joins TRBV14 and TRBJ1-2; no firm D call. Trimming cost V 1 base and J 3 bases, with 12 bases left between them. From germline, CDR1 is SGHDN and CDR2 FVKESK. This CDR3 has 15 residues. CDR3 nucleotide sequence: TGTGCCAGCAGCCAAGCGACGACTGCTCACTATGGCTACACCTTC. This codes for CASSQATTAHYGYTF.

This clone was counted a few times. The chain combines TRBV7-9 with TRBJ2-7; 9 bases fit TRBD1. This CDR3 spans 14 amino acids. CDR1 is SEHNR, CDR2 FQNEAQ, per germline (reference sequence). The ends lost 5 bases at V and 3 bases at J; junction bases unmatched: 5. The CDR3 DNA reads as TGTGCCAGCAGCCGGGGACAGGGCGGCTACGAGCAGTACTTC. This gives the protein CASSRGQGGYEQYF.

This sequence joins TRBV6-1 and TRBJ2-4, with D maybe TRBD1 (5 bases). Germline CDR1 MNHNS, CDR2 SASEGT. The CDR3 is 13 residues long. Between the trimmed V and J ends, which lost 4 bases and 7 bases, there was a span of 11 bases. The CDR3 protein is CASSVQVENIQYF. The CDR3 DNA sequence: TGTGCCAGCAGTGTACAGGTGGAGAACATTCAGTACTTC.

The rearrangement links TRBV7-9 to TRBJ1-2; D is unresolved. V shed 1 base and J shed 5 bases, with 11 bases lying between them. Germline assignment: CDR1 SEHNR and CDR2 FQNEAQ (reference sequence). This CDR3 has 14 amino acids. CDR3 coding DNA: TGTGCCAGCAGCTTAGAACCCCTCACATATGGCTACACCTTC. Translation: CASSLEPLTYGYTF.

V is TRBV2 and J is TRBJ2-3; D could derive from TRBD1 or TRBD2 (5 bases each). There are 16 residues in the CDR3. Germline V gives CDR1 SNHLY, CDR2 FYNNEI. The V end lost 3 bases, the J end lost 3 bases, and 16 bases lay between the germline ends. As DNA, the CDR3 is TGTGCCAGCAGTGAGAGGGCAGGGCGTAGGACAGATACGCAGTATTTT. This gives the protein CASSERAGRRTDTQYF.

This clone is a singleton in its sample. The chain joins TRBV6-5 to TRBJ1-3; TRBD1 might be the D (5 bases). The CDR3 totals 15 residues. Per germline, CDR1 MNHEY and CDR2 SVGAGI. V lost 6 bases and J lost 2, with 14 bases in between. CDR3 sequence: CASSLTGGTGNTIYF. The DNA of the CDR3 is TGTGCCAGCAGCCTTACCGGGGGGACTGGAAACACCATATATTTT.

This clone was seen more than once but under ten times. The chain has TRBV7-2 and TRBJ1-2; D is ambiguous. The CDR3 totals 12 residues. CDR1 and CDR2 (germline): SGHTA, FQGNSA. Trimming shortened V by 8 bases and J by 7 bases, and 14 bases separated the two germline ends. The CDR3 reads CASSSEGLGYTF. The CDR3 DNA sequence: TGTGCCAGCTCCTCAGAAGGGCTTGGCTACACCTTC.

DNA for the CDR3: TGTGCCATCAGTTTGACAGGGACACTCAACACCGGGGAGCTGTTTTTT. Translation gives CAISLTGTLNTGELFF. The genes are TRBV10-3 and TRBJ2-2; TRBD1 matches 7 bases. Germline lookup yields CDR1 ENHRY and CDR2 SYGVKD. This CDR3 is built from 16 residues. The V and J ends lost 5 bases and 2 bases, in that order; junction bases with no gene match: 8.

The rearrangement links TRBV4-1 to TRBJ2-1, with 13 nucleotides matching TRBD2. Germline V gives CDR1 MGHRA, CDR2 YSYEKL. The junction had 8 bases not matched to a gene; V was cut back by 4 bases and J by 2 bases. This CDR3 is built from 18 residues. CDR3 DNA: TGCGCCAGCAGCCGGCTCCCCGGGACTAGCGGGACCTACAATGAGCAGTTCTTC. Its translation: CASSRLPGTSGTYNEQFF.

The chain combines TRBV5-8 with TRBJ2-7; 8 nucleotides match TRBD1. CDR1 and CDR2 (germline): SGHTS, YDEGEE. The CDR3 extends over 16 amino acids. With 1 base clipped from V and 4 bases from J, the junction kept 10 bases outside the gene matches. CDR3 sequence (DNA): TGTGCCAGCAGCTTGAGTCGGACAGGGAGAGAATACGAGCAGTACTTC. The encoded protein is CASSLSRTGREYEQYF.

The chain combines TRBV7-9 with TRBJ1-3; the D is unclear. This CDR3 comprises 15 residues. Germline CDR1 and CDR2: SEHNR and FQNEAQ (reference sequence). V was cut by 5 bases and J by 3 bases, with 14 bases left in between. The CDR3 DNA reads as TGTGCCAGCAGCCCGGTCCTCGGCGGTGGAAACACCATATATTTT. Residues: CASSPVLGGGNTIYF.

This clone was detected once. The CDR3 sequence is CSLTRGHTEAFF. The CDR3 nucleotides read TGCAGCCTGACCAGGGGCCACACTGAAGCTTTCTTT. This rearrangement joins TRBV29-1 to TRBJ1-1; TRBD1 might be the D (6 bases). The V end was cut by 8 bases, the J end by 3 bases, with 13 bases between. The germline CDR1 and CDR2 sequences are SQVTM and ANQGSEA. The CDR3 spans 12 residues.